Listed below are T cell receptor beta chains from one sample, sequenced in a study of cytomegalovirus exposure and HLA in healthy donors. TCRdb's copy holds only in-frame clones and misses some; the assay was immunoSEQ multiplex PCR. The data show some 270,000 clones, with 80% to 90% seen just once and around 1% held by the top ten. Sequenced material: PBMCs. The receptors were sampled from a woman aged 18-29 years in good health and CMV-seronegative. Each CDR3 is given with its conserved first and last residue. D genes are given only for firm matches. The size field is filled for only some rows; it gives once, few, many or a size class.

D,V,J,size,CDR3,DNA
TRBD2,TRBV7-9,TRBJ2-7,.,CASSLGTGLAGEGEQYF,TGTGCCAGCAGCTTAGGTACAGGACTAGCGGGAGAGGGCGAGCAGTACTTC
.,TRBV11-3,TRBJ2-1,.,CASSLDGGYNEQFF,TGTGCCAGCAGCTTAGACGGGGGCTACAATGAGCAGTTCTTC
TRBD1,TRBV28,TRBJ1-2,.,CASSVAGTGAYGYTF,TGTGCCAGCAGTGTCGCCGGGACAGGGGCCTATGGCTACACCTTC
TRBD1,TRBV27,TRBJ1-6,few,CASSIYRGSNSPLHF,TGTGCCAGCAGTATTTACAGGGGTAGTAATTCACCCCTCCACTTT
TRBD1,TRBV19,TRBJ2-1,few,CASIAGTGVHNEQFF,TGTGCCAGCATAGCCGGGACAGGGGTACACAATGAGCAGTTCTTC
.,TRBV6-6,TRBJ1-2,.,CASSYSPTALNYGYTF,TGTGCCAGCAGTTACTCACCGACAGCGCTTAACTATGGCTACACCTTC
.,TRBV7-9,TRBJ2-6,.,CASSSRGSPYSGANVLTF,TGTGCCAGCAGCTCCAGGGGTTCCCCCTACTCTGGGGCCAACGTCCTGACTTTC
.,TRBV9,TRBJ1-2,.,CASSPLVAGAHGYTF,TGTGCCAGCAGCCCCCTCGTGGCAGGGGCGCATGGCTACACCTTC
.,TRBV28,TRBJ2-7,.,CASSSGGLWEQYF,TGTGCCAGCAGTTCCGGGGGGCTGTGGGAGCAGTACTTC
.,TRBV6-6,TRBJ2-7,.,CASSSLKGVYEQYF,TGTGCCAGCAGTTCCCTTAAGGGGGTCTACGAGCAGTACTTC
.,TRBV5-1,TRBJ1-6,.,CASSLGQTGGNSPLHF,TGCGCCAGCAGCTTGGGCCAGACTGGCGGTAATTCACCCCTCCACTTT
TRBD1,TRBV28,TRBJ2-7,many,CASSWARDSPYEQYF,TGTGCCAGCAGTTGGGCCCGGGACAGCCCCTACGAGCAGTACTTC
TRBD1,TRBV5-6,TRBJ2-7,.,CASKRQGGRYEQYF,TGTGCCAGCAAACGACAGGGGGGGCGCTACGAGCAGTACTTC
.,TRBV9,TRBJ1-2,.,CASRATGTHNYGYTF,TGTGCCAGCCGGGCGACAGGCACCCATAACTATGGCTACACCTTC